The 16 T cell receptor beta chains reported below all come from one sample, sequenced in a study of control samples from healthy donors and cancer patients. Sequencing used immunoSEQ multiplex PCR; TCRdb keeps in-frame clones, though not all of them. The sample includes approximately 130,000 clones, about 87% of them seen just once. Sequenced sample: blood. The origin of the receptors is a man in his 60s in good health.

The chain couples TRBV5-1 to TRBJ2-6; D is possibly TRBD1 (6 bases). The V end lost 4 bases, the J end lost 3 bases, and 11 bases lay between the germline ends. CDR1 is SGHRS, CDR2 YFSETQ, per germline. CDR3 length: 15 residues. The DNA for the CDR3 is TGCGCCAGCAGCGTATGGACAGATGGGGCCAACGTCCTGACTTTC. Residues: CASSVWTDGANVLTF.

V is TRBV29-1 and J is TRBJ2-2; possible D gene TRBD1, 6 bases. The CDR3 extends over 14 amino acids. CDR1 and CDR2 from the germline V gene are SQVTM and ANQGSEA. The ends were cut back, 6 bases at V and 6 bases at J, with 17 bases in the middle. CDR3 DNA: TGCAGCGTGATTTCCACAGGGTTCCCCGGGGAGCTGTTTTTT. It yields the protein CSVISTGFPGELFF.

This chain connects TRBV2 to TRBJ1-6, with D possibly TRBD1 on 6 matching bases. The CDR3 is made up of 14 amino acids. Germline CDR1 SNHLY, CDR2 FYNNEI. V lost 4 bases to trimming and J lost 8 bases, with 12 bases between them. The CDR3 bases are TGTGCCAGCAGTGGTCAGGGGCGGGATTCACCCCTCCACTTT. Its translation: CASSGQGRDSPLHF.

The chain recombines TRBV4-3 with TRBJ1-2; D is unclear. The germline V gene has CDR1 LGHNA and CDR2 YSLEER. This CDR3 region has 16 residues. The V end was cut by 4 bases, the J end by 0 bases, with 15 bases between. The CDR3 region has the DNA TGCGCCAGCAGCCTTCGACGGGGAGCAGCTAACTATGGCTACACCTTC. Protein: CASSLRRGAANYGYTF.

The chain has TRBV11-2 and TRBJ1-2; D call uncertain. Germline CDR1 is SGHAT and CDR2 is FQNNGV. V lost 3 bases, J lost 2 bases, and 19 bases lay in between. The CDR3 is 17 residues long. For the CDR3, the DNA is TGTGCCAGCAGCTTTAGGCCGACGGCGGCAGCGAACTATGGCTACACCTTC. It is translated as CASSFRPTAAANYGYTF.

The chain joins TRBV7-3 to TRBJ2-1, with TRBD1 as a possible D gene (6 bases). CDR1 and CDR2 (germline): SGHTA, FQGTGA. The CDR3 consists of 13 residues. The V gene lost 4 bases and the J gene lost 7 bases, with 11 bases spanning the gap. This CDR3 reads CASSSYRGNEQFF. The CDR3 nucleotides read TGTGCCAGCAGCTCTTATAGGGGGAATGAGCAGTTCTTC.

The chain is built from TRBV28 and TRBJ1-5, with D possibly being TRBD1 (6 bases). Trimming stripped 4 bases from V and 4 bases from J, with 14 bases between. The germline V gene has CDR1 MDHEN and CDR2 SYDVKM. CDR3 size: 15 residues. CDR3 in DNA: TGTGCCAGCAGTTGGGCGGACAGAAGAAATCAGCCCCAGCATTTT. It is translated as CASSWADRRNQPQHF.

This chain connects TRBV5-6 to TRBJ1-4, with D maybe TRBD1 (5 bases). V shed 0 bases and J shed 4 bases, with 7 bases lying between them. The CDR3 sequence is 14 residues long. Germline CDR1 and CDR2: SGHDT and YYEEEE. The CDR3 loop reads CASSLARVNEKLFF. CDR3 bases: TGTGCCAGCAGCTTGGCCAGGGTTAATGAAAAACTGTTTTTT.

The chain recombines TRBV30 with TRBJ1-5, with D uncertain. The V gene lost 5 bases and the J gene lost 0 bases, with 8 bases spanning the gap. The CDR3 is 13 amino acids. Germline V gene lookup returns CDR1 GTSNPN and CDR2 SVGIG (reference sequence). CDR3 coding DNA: TGTGCCTGGGGATCGAGTAGCAATCAGCCCCAGCATTTT. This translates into CAWGSSSNQPQHF.

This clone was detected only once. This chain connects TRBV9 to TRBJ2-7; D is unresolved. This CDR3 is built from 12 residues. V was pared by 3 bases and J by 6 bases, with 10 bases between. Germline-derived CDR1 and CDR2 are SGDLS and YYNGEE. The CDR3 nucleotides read TGTGCCAGCAGCGACTGGGGTGGCGAGCAGTACTTC. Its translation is CASSDWGGEQYF.

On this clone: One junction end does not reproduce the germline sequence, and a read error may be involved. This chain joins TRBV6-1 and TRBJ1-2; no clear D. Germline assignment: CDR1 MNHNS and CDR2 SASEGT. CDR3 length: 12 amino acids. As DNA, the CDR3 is TGTGCCAGCACTGAATCCCCCTATGGCTACACCTTC. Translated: CASTESPYGYTF.

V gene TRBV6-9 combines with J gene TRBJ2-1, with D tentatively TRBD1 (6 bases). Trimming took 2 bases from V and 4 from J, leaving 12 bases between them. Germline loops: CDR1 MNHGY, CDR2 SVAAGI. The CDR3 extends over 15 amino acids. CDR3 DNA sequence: TGTGCCAGCAGTTATCCCCGGGACAAATACAATGAGCAGTTCTTC. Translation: CASSYPRDKYNEQFF.

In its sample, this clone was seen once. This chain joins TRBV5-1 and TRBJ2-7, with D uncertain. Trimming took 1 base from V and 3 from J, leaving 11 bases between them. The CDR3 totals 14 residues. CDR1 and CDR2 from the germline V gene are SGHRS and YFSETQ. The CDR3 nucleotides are TGCGCCAGCAGCTTGTTGTCCGGCAACTACGAGCAGTACTTC. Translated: CASSLLSGNYEQYF.

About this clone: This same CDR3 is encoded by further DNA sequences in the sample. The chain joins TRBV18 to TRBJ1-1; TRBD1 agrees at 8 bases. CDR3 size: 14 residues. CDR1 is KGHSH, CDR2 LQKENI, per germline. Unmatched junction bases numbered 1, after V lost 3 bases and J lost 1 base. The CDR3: CASSPDRGNTEAFF. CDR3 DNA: TGTGCCAGCTCACCCGACAGGGGGAACACTGAAGCTTTCTTT.

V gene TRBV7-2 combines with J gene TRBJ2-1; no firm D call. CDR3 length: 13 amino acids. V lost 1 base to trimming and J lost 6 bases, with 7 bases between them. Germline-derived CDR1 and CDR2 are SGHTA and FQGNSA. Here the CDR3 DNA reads TGTGCCAGCAGCTTAGTGGGGTTCAATGAGCAGTTCTTC. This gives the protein CASSLVGFNEQFF.

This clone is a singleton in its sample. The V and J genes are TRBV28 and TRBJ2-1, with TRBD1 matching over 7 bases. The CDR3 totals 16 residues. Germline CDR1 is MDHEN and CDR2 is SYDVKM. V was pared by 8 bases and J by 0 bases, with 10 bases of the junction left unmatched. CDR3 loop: CASLRGHLSSYNEQFF. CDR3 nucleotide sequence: TGTGCCAGCCTTAGGGGGCATTTAAGCTCCTACAATGAGCAGTTCTTC.